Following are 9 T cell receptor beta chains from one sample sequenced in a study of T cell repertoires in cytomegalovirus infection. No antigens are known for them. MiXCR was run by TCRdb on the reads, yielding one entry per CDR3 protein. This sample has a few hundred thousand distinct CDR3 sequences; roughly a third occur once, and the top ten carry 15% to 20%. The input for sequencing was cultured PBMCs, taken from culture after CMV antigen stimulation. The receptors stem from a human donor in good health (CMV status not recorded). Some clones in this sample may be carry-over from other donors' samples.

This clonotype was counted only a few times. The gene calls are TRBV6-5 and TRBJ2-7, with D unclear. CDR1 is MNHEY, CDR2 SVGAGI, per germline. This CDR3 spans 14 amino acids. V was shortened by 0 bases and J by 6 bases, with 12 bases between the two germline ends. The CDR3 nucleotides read TGTGCCAGCAGTTACTCGATCCCTGGGCTCGAGCAGTACTTC. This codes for CASSYSIPGLEQYF.

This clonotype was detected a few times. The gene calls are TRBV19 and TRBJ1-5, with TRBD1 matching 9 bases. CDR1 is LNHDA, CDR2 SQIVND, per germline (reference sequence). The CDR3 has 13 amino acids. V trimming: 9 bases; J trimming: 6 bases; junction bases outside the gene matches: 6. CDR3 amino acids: CASRDRDGQPQHF. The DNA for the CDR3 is TGTGCCAGCCGGGACAGGGATGGTCAGCCCCAGCATTTT.

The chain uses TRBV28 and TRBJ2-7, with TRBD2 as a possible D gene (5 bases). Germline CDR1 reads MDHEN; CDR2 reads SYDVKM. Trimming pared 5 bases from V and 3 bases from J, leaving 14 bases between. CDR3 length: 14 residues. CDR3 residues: CASSSGSRVYEQYF. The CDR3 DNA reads TGTGCCAGCAGTAGTGGGAGTAGGGTCTACGAGCAGTACTTC.

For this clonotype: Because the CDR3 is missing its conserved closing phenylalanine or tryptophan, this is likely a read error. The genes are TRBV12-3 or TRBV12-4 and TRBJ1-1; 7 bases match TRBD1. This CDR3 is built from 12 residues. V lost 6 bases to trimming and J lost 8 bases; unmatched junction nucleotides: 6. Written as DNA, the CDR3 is TGTGCCAGCAGCAAGACAGGGTTCGAAGCTTTCTTG. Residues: CASSKTGFEAFL.

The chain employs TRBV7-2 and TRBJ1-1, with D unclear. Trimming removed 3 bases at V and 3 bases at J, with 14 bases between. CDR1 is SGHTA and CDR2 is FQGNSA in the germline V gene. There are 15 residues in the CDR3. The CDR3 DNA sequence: TGTGCCAGCAGCTTCTCCGGTCTGGGGTACACTGAAGCTTTCTTT. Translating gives CASSFSGLGYTEAFF.

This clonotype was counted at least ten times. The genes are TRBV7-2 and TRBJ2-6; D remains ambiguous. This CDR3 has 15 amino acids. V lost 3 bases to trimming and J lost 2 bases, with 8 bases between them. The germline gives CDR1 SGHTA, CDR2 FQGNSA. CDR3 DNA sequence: TGTGCCAGCAGCTTGTTTCCCCCTGGGGCCAACGTCCTGACTTTC. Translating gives CASSLFPPGANVLTF.

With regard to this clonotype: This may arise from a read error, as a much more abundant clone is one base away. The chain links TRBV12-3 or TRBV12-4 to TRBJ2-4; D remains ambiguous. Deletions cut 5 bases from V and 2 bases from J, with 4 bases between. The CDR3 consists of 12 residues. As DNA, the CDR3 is TGTGCCAGCAGTGTATCCAAAAACATTCAGTACTTC. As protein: CASSVSKNIQYF.

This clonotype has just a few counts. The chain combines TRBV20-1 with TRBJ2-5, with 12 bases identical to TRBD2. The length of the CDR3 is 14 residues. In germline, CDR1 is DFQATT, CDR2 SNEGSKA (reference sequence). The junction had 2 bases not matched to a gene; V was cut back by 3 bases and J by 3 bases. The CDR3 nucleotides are TGCAGTGCTAGTAGACTAGCGGGGGAAGAGACCCAGTACTTC. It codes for CSASRLAGEETQYF.

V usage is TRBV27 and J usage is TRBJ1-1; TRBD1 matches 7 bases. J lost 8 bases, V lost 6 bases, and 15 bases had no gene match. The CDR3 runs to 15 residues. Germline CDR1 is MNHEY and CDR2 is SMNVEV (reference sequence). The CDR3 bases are TGTGCCAGCAGCTTTACAGGGGTAGTAACCGAAGAAGCTTTCTTT. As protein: CASSFTGVVTEEAFF.